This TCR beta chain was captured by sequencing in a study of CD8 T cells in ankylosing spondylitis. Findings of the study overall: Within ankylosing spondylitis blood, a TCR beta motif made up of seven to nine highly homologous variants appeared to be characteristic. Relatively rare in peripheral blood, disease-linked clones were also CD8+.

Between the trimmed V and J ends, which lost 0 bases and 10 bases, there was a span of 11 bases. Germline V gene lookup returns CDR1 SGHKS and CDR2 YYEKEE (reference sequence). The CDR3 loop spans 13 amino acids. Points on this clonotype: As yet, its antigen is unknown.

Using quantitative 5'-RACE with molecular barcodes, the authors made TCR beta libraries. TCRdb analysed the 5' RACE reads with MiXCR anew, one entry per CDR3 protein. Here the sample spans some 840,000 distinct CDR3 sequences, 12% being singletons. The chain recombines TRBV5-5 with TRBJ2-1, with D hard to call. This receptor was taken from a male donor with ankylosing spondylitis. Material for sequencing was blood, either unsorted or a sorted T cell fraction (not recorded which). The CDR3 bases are TGTGCCAGCAGCTTGGGCCCCATCGCCGAGCAGTTCTTC. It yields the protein CASSLGPIAEQFF.